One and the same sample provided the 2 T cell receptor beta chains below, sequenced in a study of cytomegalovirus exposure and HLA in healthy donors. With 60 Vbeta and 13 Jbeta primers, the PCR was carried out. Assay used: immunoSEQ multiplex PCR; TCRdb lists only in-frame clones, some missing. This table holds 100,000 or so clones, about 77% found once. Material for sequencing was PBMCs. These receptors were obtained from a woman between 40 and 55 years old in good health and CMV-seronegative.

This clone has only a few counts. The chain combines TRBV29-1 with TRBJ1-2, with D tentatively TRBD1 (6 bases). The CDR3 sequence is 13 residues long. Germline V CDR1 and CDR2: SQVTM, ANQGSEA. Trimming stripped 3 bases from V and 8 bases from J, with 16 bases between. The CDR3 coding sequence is TGCAGCGTTGATCCTACAGGGACGGAAGGCTACACCTTC. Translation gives CSVDPTGTEGYTF. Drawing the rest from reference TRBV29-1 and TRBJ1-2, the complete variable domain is SAVISQKPSRDICQRGTSLTIQCQVDSQVTMMFWYRQQPGQSLTLIATANQGSEATYESGFVIDKFPISRPNLTFSTLTVSNMSPEDSSIYLCSVDPTGTEGYTFGSGTRLTVV.

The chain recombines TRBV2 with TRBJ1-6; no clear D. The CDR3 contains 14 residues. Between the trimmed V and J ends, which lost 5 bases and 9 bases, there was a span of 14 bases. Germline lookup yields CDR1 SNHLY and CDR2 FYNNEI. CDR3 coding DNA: TGTGCCAGCAGTTCCAGTCTATCGGGTTCACCCCTCCACTTT. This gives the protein CASSSSLSGSPLHF.